This entry lists 14 T cell receptor beta chains sequenced from one sample in a study of blood T cell repertoires in COVID-19. The repertoire was sequenced with immunoSEQ multiplex PCR; TCRdb's copy has only in-frame clones and lacks some. The table records 200,000 to 250,000 clones, 80% to 90% of them present only once. Source material: peripheral blood. The source is a man in his thirties or forties who had recovered from COVID-19.

This clone came up a few times. V usage is TRBV3-1 (or the pseudogene TRBV3-2) and J usage is TRBJ1-2, with no clear D. Germline-derived CDR1 and CDR2 are LGHDT and YNNKEL (reference sequence). V lost 1 base to trimming and J lost 5 bases, with 14 bases between them. CDR3 size: 15 residues. The CDR3 loop reads CASSQGRGPPYGYTF. The DNA of the CDR3 is TGTGCCAGCAGCCAAGGGCGGGGTCCCCCGTATGGCTACACCTTC.

J is TRBJ2-2 and V is TRBV11-2; 8 bases fit TRBD1. Per germline, CDR1 SGHAT and CDR2 FQNNGV. The CDR3 loop spans 15 amino acids. The junction had 8 bases not matched to a gene; V was cut back by 7 bases and J by 4 bases. The CDR3 sequence: CASTTSGQVTGELFF. In DNA form, the CDR3 reads TGTGCCAGCACCACCTCGGGACAGGTCACCGGGGAGCTGTTTTTT.

The chain is built from TRBV4-1 and TRBJ2-3, with D perhaps matching TRBD2 (6 bases). Germline CDR1 and CDR2: MGHRA and YSYEKL. CDR3 length equals 17 residues. The V and J ends lost 4 bases and 8 bases respectively, with 25 bases between them. The CDR3 DNA is TGCGCCAGCAGCCTCAGGACCGGGACTGGGGATTTCGCTACGCAGTATTTT. Its translation: CASSLRTGTGDFATQYF.

The chain combines TRBV3-1 (or the pseudogene TRBV3-2) with TRBJ1-1, with TRBD1 matching 8 bases. This CDR3 has 19 residues. Trimming removed 4 bases from V and 0 bases from J; junction bases left unmatched: 16. CDR1 LGHDT and CDR2 YNNKEL come from the germline V gene (reference sequence). This chain's CDR3 is CASSLKMGLTGALNTEAFF. CDR3 coding DNA: TGTGCCAGCAGCCTTAAAATGGGCCTGACAGGGGCGTTGAACACTGAAGCTTTCTTT.

This clone was detected once. The chain combines TRBV4-2 with TRBJ2-7; TRBD1 aligns across 8 bases. CDR3 size: 18 residues. V trimming: 0 bases; J trimming: 2 bases; junction bases outside the gene matches: 12. Looked up from germline, CDR1 is LGHNA and CDR2 is YNFKEQ. The CDR3 DNA sequence: TGTGCCAGCAGCCAAGACACCTCCGGGACAGGCCTCGCCTACGAGCAGTACTTC. Translated: CASSQDTSGTGLAYEQYF.

V gene TRBV11-2 combines with J gene TRBJ2-5; D is uncertain. Trimming stripped 0 bases from V and 4 bases from J, with 3 bases between. The germline V gene has CDR1 SGHAT and CDR2 FQNNGV. The CDR3 loop spans 12 amino acids. The CDR3 region has the DNA TGTGCCAGCAGCTTAGACAGAGAGACCCAGTACTTC. The encoded protein is CASSLDRETQYF.

As for this clone: A read error may produce the germline difference seen at one junction end. The chain is built from TRBV19 and TRBJ2-5; 9 bases agree with TRBD2. CDR3 length: 16 residues. CDR1 LNHDA and CDR2 SQIVND come from the germline V gene (reference sequence). Here the CDR3 DNA reads TGTGCCAATAGTGGGGTAGCGGGGGCCCCGGGGGAGACCCAGTACTTC. This translates into CANSGVAGAPGETQYF.

The chain links TRBV29-1 to TRBJ1-1; no clear D. The CDR3 extends over 16 amino acids. The V and J ends lost 0 bases and 1 base respectively, with 15 bases between them. The germline V gene encodes CDR1 SQVTM and CDR2 ANQGSEA. The CDR3 sequence is CSVEDPLEGTNTEAFF. Written as DNA, the CDR3 is TGCAGCGTTGAAGATCCGCTGGAGGGAACGAACACTGAAGCTTTCTTT.

The rearrangement uses TRBV6-5 and TRBJ1-4; unclear D gene. Germline V gene data show CDR1 as MNHEY and CDR2 as SVGAGI. The CDR3 loop spans 16 amino acids. With 0 bases removed from V and 7 bases from J, the gap between germline ends came to 15 bases. The CDR3 DNA follows: TGTGCCAGCAGTTACTCGACTGCGGGTTCGGGTGAAAAACTGTTTTTT. Encoded protein: CASSYSTAGSGEKLFF.

This chain connects TRBV6-4 to TRBJ2-2, with D hard to call. The CDR3 contains 14 residues. V lost 2 bases and J lost 3, with 7 bases in between. Germline V CDR1 and CDR2: MRHNA, SNTAGT. CDR3 in DNA: TGTGCCAGCAGTGACGCGATCTACACCGGGGAGCTGTTTTTT. This codes for CASSDAIYTGELFF.

V is TRBV4-3 and J is TRBJ1-6; D call uncertain. Between the trimmed V and J ends, which lost 0 bases and 2 bases, there was a span of 8 bases. The CDR3 consists of 16 residues. Per germline, CDR1 LGHNA and CDR2 YSLEER. The CDR3 sequence is CASSQDRGPYNSPLHF. In nucleotides, the CDR3 is TGCGCCAGCAGCCAAGATCGCGGGCCCTATAATTCACCCCTCCACTTT.

The chain uses TRBV5-1 and TRBJ2-7; the match to TRBD1 covers 7 bases. Losses at the gene ends were 5 bases for V and 3 bases for J; bases not matched to a gene: 11. Germline V gene data show CDR1 as SGHRS and CDR2 as YFSETQ. This CDR3 contains 15 residues. The CDR3 sequence is CASSLDGTAFYEQYF. Written as DNA, the CDR3 is TGCGCCAGCAGTCTGGACGGGACAGCGTTCTACGAGCAGTACTTC.

V gene TRBV5-4 combines with J gene TRBJ2-5, with 8 bases that match TRBD2. Unmatched junction bases numbered 7, after V lost 4 bases and J lost 5 bases. The CDR3 covers 14 residues. The germline V gene encodes CDR1 SGHNT and CDR2 YYREEE (reference sequence). CDR3 loop: CASSPGGGGETQYF. CDR3 sequence (DNA): TGTGCCAGCAGCCCCGGGGGCGGGGGGGAGACCCAGTACTTC.

J is TRBJ2-6 and V is TRBV7-9; TRBD2 matches 8 bases. V shed 3 bases, J shed 0 bases, and the junction held 7 bases outside the gene matches. Looked up from germline, CDR1 is SEHNR and CDR2 is FQNEAQ (reference sequence). The CDR3 runs 18 residues. CDR3 protein: CASSFLTSASSGANVLTF. The CDR3, as DNA: TGTGCCAGCAGCTTCCTGACTAGCGCCAGCTCTGGGGCCAACGTCCTGACTTTC.